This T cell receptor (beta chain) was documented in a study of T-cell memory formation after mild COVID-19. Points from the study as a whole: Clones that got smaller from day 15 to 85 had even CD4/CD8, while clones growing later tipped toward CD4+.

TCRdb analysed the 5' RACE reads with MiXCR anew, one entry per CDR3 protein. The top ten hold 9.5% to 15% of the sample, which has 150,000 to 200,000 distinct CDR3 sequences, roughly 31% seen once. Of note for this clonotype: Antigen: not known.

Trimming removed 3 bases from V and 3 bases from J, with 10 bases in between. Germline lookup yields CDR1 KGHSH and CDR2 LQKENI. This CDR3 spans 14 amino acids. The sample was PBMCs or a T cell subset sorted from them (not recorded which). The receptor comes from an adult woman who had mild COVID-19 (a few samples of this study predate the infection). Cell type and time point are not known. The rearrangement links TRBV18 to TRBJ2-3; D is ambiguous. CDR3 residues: CASSPTLGTDTQYF. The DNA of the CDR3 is TGTGCCAGCTCACCCACTCTGGGTACAGATACGCAGTATTTT.